The 26 T cell receptor beta chains in this list originate from one sample, sequenced in a study of T cell responses to AZD1222 COVID-19 vaccine. Clones were read by immunoSEQ multiplex PCR, and TCRdb kept only the in-frame ones, dropping some. The top ten clones hold approximately 1.4% of a sample with roughly 130,000 clones, about nine tenths of them seen once. The sequences come from peripheral blood, collected on day 0 of AZD1222 vaccination. All receptors come from an adult in good health.

This chain joins TRBV11-2 and TRBJ1-1, with no clear D. Germline values: CDR1 SGHAT, CDR2 FQNNGV. The CDR3 is 14 residues long. The V and J ends lost 1 base and 1 base respectively, with 7 bases between them. The CDR3 region has the DNA TGTGCCAGCAGCTTAGCTGGGAGGAACACTGAAGCTTTCTTT. This sequence encodes CASSLAGRNTEAFF.

This rearrangement joins TRBV9 to TRBJ1-5; tentatively, D is TRBD1 (5 bases). The CDR3 has 14 residues. CDR1 SGDLS and CDR2 YYNGEE come from the germline V gene. V lost 2 bases, J lost 4 bases, and 10 bases lay in between. CDR3 region: CASSVGGINQPQHF. The CDR3, as DNA: TGTGCCAGCAGCGTTGGGGGAATAAATCAGCCCCAGCATTTT.

As for this clone: A read error may account for a junction end that differs from germline. The rearrangement links TRBV19 to TRBJ1-2; D perhaps matches TRBD1 (5 bases). Germline CDR1 reads LNHDA; CDR2 reads SQIVND (reference sequence). CDR3 length equals 14 residues. CDR3 coding DNA: TGTGCCAGTAGTGTCTCCGGGGGGGACTATGGCCACACCTTC. It yields the protein CASSVSGGDYGHTF.

The chain couples TRBV15 to TRBJ1-4, with 8 bases aligning to TRBD1. The CDR3 is made up of 17 amino acids. In germline, CDR1 is LNHNV, CDR2 YYDKDF (reference sequence). The ends lost 1 base at V and 2 bases at J; junction bases unmatched: 6. CDR3 residues: CATSRVQGARTNEKLFF. CDR3 sequence (DNA): TGTGCCACCAGCAGAGTCCAGGGGGCGCGTACTAATGAAAAACTGTTTTTT. Supplemented by reference TRBV15 and TRBJ1-4, the full variable domain reads DAMVIQNPRYQVTQFGKPVTLSCSQTLNHNVMYWYQQKSSQAPKLLFHYYDKDFNNEADTPDNFQSRRPNTSFCFLDIRSPGLGDTAMYLCATSRVQGARTNEKLFFGSGTQLSVL.

This clone was seen a few times. The CDR3 DNA is TGCAGCGTTGCTCTTAGCTCCTACGAGCAGTACTTC. Translation: CSVALSSYEQYF. The V gene is TRBV29-1, the J gene TRBJ2-7; D not certain. CDR1 and CDR2 from the germline V gene are SQVTM and ANQGSEA. The ends were cut back, 4 bases at V and 0 bases at J, with 7 bases in the middle. The CDR3 extends over 12 amino acids.

The chain has TRBV7-2 and TRBJ2-5, with 7 bases lining up with TRBD2. V dropped 3 bases and J dropped 2; count of bases not matched to a gene: 6. In germline, CDR1 is SGHTA, CDR2 FQGNSA. The CDR3 runs to 15 residues. The DNA for the CDR3 is TGTGCCAGCAGCTTTGGTAGCGGGCCTCAAGAGACCCAGTACTTC. Translated, it gives CASSFGSGPQETQYF.

This chain uses TRBV4-1 with TRBJ2-2; D possibly corresponds to TRBD2 (6 bases). Germline assignment: CDR1 MGHRA and CDR2 YSYEKL. Trimming cost V 2 bases and J 7 bases, with 14 bases left between them. The CDR3 length is 15 residues. The CDR3 DNA reads TGCGCCAGCAGCCAAAGTGGTGCGGAGGGCGGGGAGCTGTTTTTT. The encoded protein is CASSQSGAEGGELFF.

V gene TRBV5-1 combines with J gene TRBJ2-7; weak D call: TRBD1 (6 bases). The CDR3 length is 16 residues. V gave up 2 bases and J gave up 0 bases, with 15 bases separating them. The germline gives CDR1 SGHRS, CDR2 YFSETQ. CDR3 loop: CASSLTSGDTSYEQYF. CDR3 nucleotides: TGCGCCAGCAGCTTAACTTCAGGGGACACCTCCTACGAGCAGTACTTC.

V usage is TRBV7-3 and J usage is TRBJ2-3, with 7 bases lining up with TRBD2. Germline CDR1 SGHTA, CDR2 FQGTGA. The ends lost 4 bases at V and 2 bases at J; junction bases unmatched: 9. CDR3 length: 16 residues. CDR3 coding DNA: TGTGCCAGCAGCTCAGAAGGGGCGGGAGTCACAGATACGCAGTATTTT. This encodes CASSSEGAGVTDTQYF.

V usage is TRBV5-5 and J usage is TRBJ1-4; D might be TRBD1 (5 bases). The CDR3 consists of 14 residues. Trimming cost V 0 bases and J 7 bases, with 10 bases left between them. The V gene's germline CDR1 is SGHKS and CDR2 YYEKEE (reference sequence). Here the CDR3 DNA reads TGTGCCAGCAGCTTGGCGCAGGGAGGTGAAAAACTGTTTTTT. Translation gives CASSLAQGGEKLFF.

V and J are TRBV5-3 and TRBJ2-1; D not resolved. TRBV5-3 is classed as an ORF, of uncertain function. The length of the CDR3 is 14 residues. Trimming pared 4 bases from V and 9 bases from J, leaving 17 bases between. The CDR3 region is CARSPPTTVSEQFF. DNA of the CDR3: TGTGCCAGAAGCCCACCCACCACAGTTAGTGAGCAGTTCTTC.

V is TRBV5-4 and J is TRBJ2-2, with D perhaps TRBD1 (6 bases). Germline V CDR1 and CDR2: SGHNT, YYREEE (reference sequence). The CDR3 runs 14 residues. V was pared by 1 base and J by 5 bases, with 9 bases between. The CDR3 loop is CASSLKQGTGELFF. CDR3 coding DNA: TGTGCCAGCAGCTTGAAACAGGGTACCGGGGAGCTGTTTTTT.

About this clone: No DNA is shown, since the ends of the CDR3 on it are uncertain; the CDR3 is the one TCRdb lists. The chain's CDR3 is CASSSSSGTTARFF. The chain uses TRBV6-4 and TRBJ2-1. The germline CDR1 and CDR2 sequences are MRHNA and SNTAGT. Inclusive of both ends, the CDR3 amounts to 14 amino acids.

This chain uses TRBV4-3 with TRBJ2-2; D call uncertain. The germline V and J ends were trimmed by 1 base and 0 bases, with 9 bases remaining between them. Germline values: CDR1 LGHNA, CDR2 YSLEER. This CDR3 has 16 residues. The CDR3 loop reads CASSQALIANTGELFF. The CDR3 nucleotides are TGCGCCAGCAGCCAAGCCCTAATCGCGAACACCGGGGAGCTGTTTTTT.

The V call is TRBV18, the J call TRBJ1-3, with D unclear. The V gene lost 7 bases and the J gene lost 0 bases, with 4 bases spanning the gap. This CDR3 has 12 residues. Germline V lookup: CDR1 KGHSH, CDR2 LQKENI. In DNA, the CDR3 is TGTGCCAGCTGCACCTCTGGAAACACCATATATTTT. Its translation is CASCTSGNTIYF.

The V gene is TRBV29-1, the J gene TRBJ1-3; D is undetermined. The germline gives CDR1 SQVTM, CDR2 ANQGSEA. Trimming stripped 4 bases from V and 0 bases from J, with 7 bases between. The CDR3 consists of 13 residues. CDR3 bases: TGCAGCGTTGTTGCTTACTCTGGAAACACCATATATTTT. Translating it yields CSVVAYSGNTIYF.

The table lists this clone with a few counts. This chain links TRBV5-1 with TRBJ1-5; TRBD1 might be the D (6 bases). The CDR3 totals 15 residues. From germline, CDR1 is SGHRS and CDR2 YFSETQ. V was pared by 0 bases and J by 7 bases, with 14 bases between. CDR3: CASSLDGGPGQPQHF. The CDR3 DNA is TGCGCCAGCAGCTTGGATGGGGGGCCTGGACAGCCCCAGCATTTT.

This clone was detected a few times. V is TRBV28 and J is TRBJ2-2; D possibly corresponds to TRBD1 (6 bases). Germline CDR1 reads MDHEN; CDR2 reads SYDVKM. V lost 2 bases, J lost 4 bases, and 14 bases lay in between. The CDR3 length is 16 residues. CDR3 region: CASSLGPGVITGELFF. In nucleotides, the CDR3 is TGTGCCAGCAGTTTAGGCCCAGGGGTTATCACCGGGGAGCTGTTTTTT.

The rearrangement uses TRBV24-1 and TRBJ1-1, with TRBD1 matching 8 bases. V was pared by 11 bases and J by 3 bases, with 7 bases of the junction left unmatched. The CDR3 has 13 amino acids. In germline, CDR1 is KGHDR, CDR2 SFDVKD. For the CDR3, the DNA is TGTGCCATCCAGGGGGCCGAATACACTGAAGCTTTCTTT. Translating it yields CAIQGAEYTEAFF.

The chain employs TRBV25-1 and TRBJ2-7, with D possibly matching TRBD2 (6 bases). Looked up from germline, CDR1 is MGHDK and CDR2 is SYGVNS. V was clipped by 1 base and J by 0 bases, with 10 bases between them. CDR3 size: 15 residues. The CDR3 is CASSEFGGSSYEQYF. CDR3 DNA: TGTGCCAGCAGTGAATTTGGGGGGAGCTCCTACGAGCAGTACTTC.

The chain employs TRBV15 and TRBJ1-1; D unclear. Germline V gene lookup returns CDR1 LNHNV and CDR2 YYDKDF (reference sequence). Trimming took 5 bases from V and 1 from J, leaving 14 bases between them. The CDR3 runs 15 residues. In nucleotides, the CDR3 is TGTGCCACCAGCCCGGCGGGTAGTAGGAACACTGAAGCTTTCTTT. It codes for CATSPAGSRNTEAFF.

The chain is built from TRBV4-1 and TRBJ2-1, with 12 positions matching TRBD2. The germline V gene has CDR1 MGHRA and CDR2 YSYEKL. The CDR3 extends over 17 amino acids. V gave up 1 base and J gave up 7 bases; unmatched junction bases: 8. CDR3 DNA: TGCGCCAGCAGCCAAGGGCTAGCGGGGGGGCCGTGGAATGAGCAGTTCTTC. Protein product: CASSQGLAGGPWNEQFF.

The chain carries TRBV7-2 and TRBJ1-2; D gene unclear. The CDR3 loop spans 16 amino acids. Germline CDR1 reads SGHTA; CDR2 reads FQGNSA. Trimming took 1 base from V and 2 from J, leaving 14 bases between them. The CDR3 region is CASSLVGTTTNYGYTF. CDR3 nucleotides: TGTGCCAGCAGCTTAGTTGGCACGACAACGAACTATGGCTACACCTTC. Together with reference TRBV7-2 and TRBJ1-2, the CDR3 gives the full variable domain: GAGVSQSPSNKVTEKGKDVELRCDPISGHTALYWYRQSLGQGLEFLIYFQGNSAPDKSGLPSDRFSAERTGGSVSTLTIQRTQQEDSAVYLCASSLVGTTTNYGYTFGSGTRLTVV.

The rearrangement uses TRBV7-3 and TRBJ2-1, with 10 bases identical to TRBD2. V shed 8 bases and J 10 bases; nucleotides not matched to a gene: 8. CDR1 is SGHTA and CDR2 is FQGTGA in the germline V gene. The CDR3 runs to 13 residues. Here the CDR3 DNA reads TGTGCCAGCTCAGCGGGGGGGCCCGGGGAGCAGTTCTTC. It translates to CASSAGGPGEQFF.

The rearrangement links TRBV28 to TRBJ2-6; D might be TRBD1 (6 bases). V was shortened by 4 bases and J by 2 bases, with 21 bases between the two germline ends. This CDR3 has 19 residues. Germline CDR1 reads MDHEN; CDR2 reads SYDVKM. CDR3 DNA: TGTGCCAGCAGTTCGACAGGAGCATACCCCTTAGCTGGGGCCAACGTCCTGACTTTC. It yields the protein CASSSTGAYPLAGANVLTF. Supplemented by reference TRBV28 and TRBJ2-6, the full variable domain reads DVKVTQSSRYLVKRTGEKVFLECVQDMDHENMFWYRQDPGLGLRLIYFSYDVKMKEKGDIPEGYSVSREKKERFSLILESASTNQTSMYLCASSSTGAYPLAGANVLTFGAGSRLTVL.

J is TRBJ2-1 and V is TRBV19; 8 nucleotides agree with TRBD2. V shed 4 bases, J shed 6 bases, and the junction held 8 bases outside the gene matches. CDR1 is LNHDA and CDR2 is SQIVND in the germline V gene (reference sequence). This CDR3 has 15 amino acids. The CDR3 loop is CASSTGTSNLNEQFF. The CDR3 DNA reads as TGTGCCAGTAGTACGGGGACTAGTAACCTCAATGAGCAGTTCTTC. The variable domain in full, completed from reference TRBV19 and TRBJ2-1, reads DGGITQSPKYLFRKEGQNVTLSCEQNLNHDAMYWYRQDPGQGLRLIYYSQIVNDFQKGDIAEGYSVSREKKESFPLTVTSAQKNPTAFYLCASSTGTSNLNEQFFGPGTRLTVL.